The rows below give T cell receptor beta chains drawn from one sample of a study of naive and memory T cell subsets. TCRdb re-called the 5' RACE reads through MiXCR, storing one row per CDR3 protein. The sample holds tens of thousands of distinct CDR3 sequences, 6% to 8.5% seen once. The receptors come from a female donor in good health. Both conserved end residues are part of each CDR3.

V	J	CDR3
TRBV3-1	TRBJ1-1	CASSHIRDSLNTEAFF
TRBV4-3	TRBJ2-1	CASSQLTGQGGNEQFF
TRBV6-6	TRBJ1-1	CASSSPGNTEAFF
TRBV11-2	TRBJ1-1	CASSSPRGAGSEAFF
TRBV7-9	TRBJ1-2	CASSSGLSGSYGYTF
TRBV30	TRBJ1-5	CAWSVPEQHF
TRBV9	TRBJ2-2	CASSRDRGNTGELFF
TRBV6-6	TRBJ2-4	CASSRGRAKNIQYF
TRBV6-1	TRBJ2-6	CASSVYTGSSGANVLTF
TRBV28	TRBJ2-3	CASSDVDTQYF
TRBV20-1	TRBJ1-5	CSARDARNPGQPQHF
TRBV25-1	TRBJ1-1	CASSEALAGMNTEAFF
TRBV7-2	TRBJ2-1	CASSLAQALSYNEQFF
TRBV15	TRBJ2-3	CATSSRERGGRDTQYF
TRBV4-2	TRBJ2-5	CASSQAEVGQGETQYF
TRBV7-2	TRBJ2-5	CASSLEGVSGVKETQYF
TRBV18	TRBJ2-1	CASSPRQSSYNEQFF
TRBV12-3/TRBV12-4	TRBJ2-7	CASSSDIYYEQYF
TRBV19	TRBJ2-3	CASSPGRLALYTTDTQYF
TRBV14	TRBJ1-1	CASSQVMLKGDNTEAFF
TRBV30	TRBJ1-1	CAGSTGSNTEAFF
TRBV11-2	TRBJ2-1	CASSLVTGEHYNEQFF
TRBV4-2	TRBJ2-1	CASSQVVRGGPSYNEQFF
TRBV4-3	TRBJ2-4	CASSQDWREGGPYGKNIQYF
TRBV7-9	TRBJ2-7	CASYREGTVNYEQYF
TRBV7-2	TRBJ1-3	CASSLFWQAEDTIYF
TRBV9	TRBJ2-2	CASSARDRNTGELFF
TRBV12-3/TRBV12-4	TRBJ2-1	CASSSSGTRYNEQFF
TRBV20-1	TRBJ1-3	CSASGTDLGNTIYF
TRBV25-1	TRBJ2-3	CASSEGGLLASTDTQYF
TRBV5-1	TRBJ2-5	CARRRGNYSQTQYF
TRBV15	TRBJ1-1	CATSRWEGPGPGHWEAFF
TRBV2	TRBJ2-5	CASIQVRLAATQYF
TRBV12-3/TRBV12-4	TRBJ1-1	CASSRVNMNTEAFF
TRBV18	TRBJ2-1	CASSERNEQFF
TRBV6-5	TRBJ2-2	CASRPQGAGGELFF
TRBV6-2/TRBV6-3	TRBJ2-1	CASSLPPLAGGLDEQFF
TRBV6-1	TRBJ2-5	CASTARGQETQYF
TRBV19	TRBJ2-5	CASSFRPGQPVRTQYF
TRBV20-1	TRBJ1-1	CSAPNRDPEAFF
TRBV20-1	TRBJ1-5	CSARVQGPGQPQHF
TRBV19	TRBJ2-7	CASSRQGTLYEQYF
TRBV20-1	TRBJ2-3	CSAPYLFGGTDTQYF
TRBV12-3/TRBV12-4	TRBJ2-7	CASRGEIQGEEVQYF
TRBV6-2/TRBV6-3	TRBJ2-7	CASQRGYEQYF
TRBV7-2	TRBJ2-7	CASSDVSYEQYF
TRBV19	TRBJ2-3	CASSTTRTGTQYF
TRBV9	TRBJ2-2	CASSVRGLETGELFF
TRBV7-2	TRBJ2-7	CASSPLGGRSYEQYF
TRBV20-1	TRBJ2-3	CSAGGVRTDTQYF
TRBV7-9	TRBJ2-5	CASSLAGVETQYF
TRBV27	TRBJ1-4	CASSPDRAGEKLFF
TRBV4-2	TRBJ2-1	CASSQEGSGLAGAEQFF
TRBV6-2/TRBV6-3	TRBJ2-2	CASSYGNSAGELFF
TRBV10-3	TRBJ2-7	CAISESLGGWSGYEQYF
TRBV21-1	TRBJ2-7	CASSAILPLQTYEQYF
TRBV3-1	TRBJ1-1	CASSQVGGAAEAFF
TRBV20-1	TRBJ1-5	CSARDGPPGFQPQHF